Sequencing of this T cell receptor beta chain was carried out in a study of blood T cell repertoires in COVID-19. Study summary: T cells, B-cell-depleted T cells, or PBMCs supplied cDNA or gDNA.

This CDR3 is 15 amino acids long. Trimming cost V 3 bases and J 3 bases; bases outside gene matches: 4. From germline, CDR1 is SGHTA and CDR2 FQGNSA. Allocation to cohorts depended on clinical history reported by the participants. Recovery among Cohort 3 donors was established by two negative PCRs, clearance, or symptom resolution. How the authors handled the data: Estimation of nucleated cell counts was performed using reference gene primer amplification. Data came from immunoSEQ multiplex PCR; TCRdb stores just in-frame clones and leaves some out. D and trimming come from the DNA, and the V and J calls and clone size come from that table. Among some 300,000 clones listed, around 84% were seen once.

The chain couples TRBV7-2 to TRBJ2-2; 7 bases align to TRBD2. The sequence was collected from a man aged 25 to 45 who had recovered from COVID-19. Sequencing was carried out using PBMCs or T cells enriched from blood (not recorded which). In DNA form, the CDR3 reads TGTGCCAGCAGCTTTAGGACTAGTGACACCGGGGAGCTGTTTTTT. Amino acids: CASSFRTSDTGELFF.